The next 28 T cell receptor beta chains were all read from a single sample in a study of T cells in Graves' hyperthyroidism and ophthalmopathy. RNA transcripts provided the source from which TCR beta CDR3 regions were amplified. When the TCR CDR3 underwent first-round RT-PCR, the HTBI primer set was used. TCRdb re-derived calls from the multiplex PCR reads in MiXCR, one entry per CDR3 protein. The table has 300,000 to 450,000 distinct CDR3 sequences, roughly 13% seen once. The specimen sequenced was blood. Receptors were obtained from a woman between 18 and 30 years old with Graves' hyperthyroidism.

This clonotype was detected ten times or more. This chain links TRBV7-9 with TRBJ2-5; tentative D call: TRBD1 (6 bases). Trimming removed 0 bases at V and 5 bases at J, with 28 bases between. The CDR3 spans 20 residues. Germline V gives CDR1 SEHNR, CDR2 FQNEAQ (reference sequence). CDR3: CASSLATRRQEQFSAETQYF. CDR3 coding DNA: TGTGCCAGCAGCTTAGCAACCCGACGACAGGAACAGTTCTCGGCGGAGACCCAGTACTTC.

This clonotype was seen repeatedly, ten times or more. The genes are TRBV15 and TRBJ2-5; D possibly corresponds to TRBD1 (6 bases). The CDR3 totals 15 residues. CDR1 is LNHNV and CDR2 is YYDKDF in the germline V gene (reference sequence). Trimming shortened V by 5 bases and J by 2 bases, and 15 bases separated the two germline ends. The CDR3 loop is CATSYDRTAQETQYF. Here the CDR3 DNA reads TGTGCCACCAGCTATGACAGGACGGCTCAAGAGACCCAGTACTTC.

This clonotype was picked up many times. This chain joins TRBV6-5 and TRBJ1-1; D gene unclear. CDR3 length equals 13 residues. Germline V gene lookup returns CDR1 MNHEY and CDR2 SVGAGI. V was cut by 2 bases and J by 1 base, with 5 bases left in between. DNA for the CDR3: TGTGCCAGCAGTTACGGGTCGAACACTGAAGCTTTCTTT. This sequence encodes CASSYGSNTEAFF.

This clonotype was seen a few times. Here the CDR3 reads CAIRGQPNQPQHF. In nucleotides, the CDR3 is TGTGCCATCAGGGGACAACCTAATCAGCCCCAGCATTTT. The genes are TRBV10-3 and TRBJ1-5; D possibly corresponds to TRBD1 (6 bases). V lost 6 bases and J lost 4, with 10 bases in between. This CDR3 region has 13 residues. Germline CDR1 is ENHRY and CDR2 is SYGVKD.

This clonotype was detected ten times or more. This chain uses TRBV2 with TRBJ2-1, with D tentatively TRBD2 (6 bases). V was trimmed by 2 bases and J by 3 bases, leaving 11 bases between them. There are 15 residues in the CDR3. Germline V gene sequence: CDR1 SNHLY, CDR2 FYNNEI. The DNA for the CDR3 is TGTGCCAGCAGTGAATGGAGTAGCGGCTACAATGAGCAGTTCTTC. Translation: CASSEWSSGYNEQFF.

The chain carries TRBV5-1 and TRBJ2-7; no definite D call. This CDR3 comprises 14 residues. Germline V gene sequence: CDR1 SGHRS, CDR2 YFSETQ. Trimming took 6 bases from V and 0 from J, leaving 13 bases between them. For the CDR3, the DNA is TGCGCCAGCACCCGCACAGAAAGCTCCTACGAGCAGTACTTC. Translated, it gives CASTRTESSYEQYF.

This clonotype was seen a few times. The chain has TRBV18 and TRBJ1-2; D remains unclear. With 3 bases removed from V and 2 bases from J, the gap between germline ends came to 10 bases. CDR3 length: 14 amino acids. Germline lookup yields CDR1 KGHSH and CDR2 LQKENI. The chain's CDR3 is CASSPPARNYGYTF. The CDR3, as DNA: TGTGCCAGCTCACCCCCAGCCAGGAACTATGGCTACACCTTC.

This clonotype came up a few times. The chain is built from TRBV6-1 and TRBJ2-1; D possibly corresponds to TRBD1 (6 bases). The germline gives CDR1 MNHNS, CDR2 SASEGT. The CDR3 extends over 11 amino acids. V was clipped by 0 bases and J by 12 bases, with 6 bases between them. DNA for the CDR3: TGTGCCAGCAGTGAAGCCAGGGGGCAGTTCTTC. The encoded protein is CASSEARGQFF.

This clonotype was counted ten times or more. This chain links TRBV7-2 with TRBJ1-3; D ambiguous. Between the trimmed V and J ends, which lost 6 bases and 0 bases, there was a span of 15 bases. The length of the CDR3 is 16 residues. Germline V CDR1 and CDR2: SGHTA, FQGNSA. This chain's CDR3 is CASSPPARASGNTIYF. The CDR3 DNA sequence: TGTGCCAGCAGTCCGCCAGCACGGGCCTCTGGAAACACCATATATTTT.

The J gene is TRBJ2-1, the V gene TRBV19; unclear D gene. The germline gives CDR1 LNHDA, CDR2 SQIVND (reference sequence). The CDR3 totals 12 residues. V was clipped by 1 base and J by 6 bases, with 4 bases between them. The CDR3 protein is CASSIGGNEQFF. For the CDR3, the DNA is TGTGCCAGTAGTATAGGGGGCAATGAGCAGTTCTTC.

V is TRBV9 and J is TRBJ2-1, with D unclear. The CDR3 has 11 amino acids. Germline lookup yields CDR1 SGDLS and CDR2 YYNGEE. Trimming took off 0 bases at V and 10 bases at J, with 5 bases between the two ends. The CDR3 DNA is TGTGCCAGCAGCGTAGTGTCGGAGCAGTTCTTC. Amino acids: CASSVVSEQFF.

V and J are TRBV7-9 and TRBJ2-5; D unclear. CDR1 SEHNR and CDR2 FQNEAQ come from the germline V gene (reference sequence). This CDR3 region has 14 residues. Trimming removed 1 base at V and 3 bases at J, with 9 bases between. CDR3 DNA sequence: TGTGCCAGCAGCTTAGTTGCTGGGGAAGAGACCCAGTACTTC. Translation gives CASSLVAGEETQYF.

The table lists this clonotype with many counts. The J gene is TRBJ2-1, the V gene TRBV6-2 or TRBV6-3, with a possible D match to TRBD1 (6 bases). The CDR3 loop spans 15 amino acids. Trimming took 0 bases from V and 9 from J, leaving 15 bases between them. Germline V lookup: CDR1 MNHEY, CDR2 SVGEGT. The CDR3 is CASSYSSVGAGEQFF. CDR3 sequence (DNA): TGTGCCAGCAGTTACTCGAGTGTGGGGGCGGGTGAGCAGTTCTTC.

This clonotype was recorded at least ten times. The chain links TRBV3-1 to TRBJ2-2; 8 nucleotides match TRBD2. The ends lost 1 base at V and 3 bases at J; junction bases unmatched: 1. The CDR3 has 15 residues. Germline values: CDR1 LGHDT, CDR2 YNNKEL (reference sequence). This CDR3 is CASSQASGYTGELFF. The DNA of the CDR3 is TGTGCCAGCAGCCAAGCTAGCGGGTACACCGGGGAGCTGTTTTTT.

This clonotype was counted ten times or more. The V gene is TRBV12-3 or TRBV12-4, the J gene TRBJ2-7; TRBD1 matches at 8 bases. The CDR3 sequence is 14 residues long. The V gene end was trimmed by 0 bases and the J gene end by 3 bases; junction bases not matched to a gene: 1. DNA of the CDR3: TGTGCCAGCAGTTTAGCGGGACAGGACTACGAGCAGTACTTC. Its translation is CASSLAGQDYEQYF.

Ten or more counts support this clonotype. In nucleotides, the CDR3 is TGTGCCAGCAGCTTTCTCGGGAGTGGCTATGAGCAGTTCTTC. Its protein product is CASSFLGSGYEQFF. The chain has TRBV7-9 and TRBJ2-1, with D possibly matching TRBD2 (6 bases). This CDR3 has 14 residues. Per germline, CDR1 SEHNR and CDR2 FQNEAQ (reference sequence). Trimming took off 3 bases at V and 8 bases at J, with 14 bases between the two ends.

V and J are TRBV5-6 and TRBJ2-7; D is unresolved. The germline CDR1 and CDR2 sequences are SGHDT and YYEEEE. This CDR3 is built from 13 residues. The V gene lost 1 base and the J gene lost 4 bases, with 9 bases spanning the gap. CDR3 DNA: TGTGCCAGCAGCTTGTACCATGCTTACGAGCAGTACTTC. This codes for CASSLYHAYEQYF.

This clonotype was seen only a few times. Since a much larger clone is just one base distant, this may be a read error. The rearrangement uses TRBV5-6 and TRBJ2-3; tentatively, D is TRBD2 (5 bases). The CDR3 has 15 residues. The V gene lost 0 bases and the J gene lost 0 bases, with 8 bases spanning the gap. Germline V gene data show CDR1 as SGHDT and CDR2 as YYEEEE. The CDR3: CASSLAASSTDTQYF. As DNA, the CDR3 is TGTGCCAGCAGCTTGGCAGCTAGCAGCACAGATACGCAGTATTTT. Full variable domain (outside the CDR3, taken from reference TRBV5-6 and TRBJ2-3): DAGVTQSPTHLIKTRGQQVTLRCSPKSGHDTVSWYQQALGQGPQFIFQYYEEEERQRGNFPDRFSGHQFPNYSSELNVNALLLGDSALYLCASSLAASSTDTQYFGPGTRLTVL.

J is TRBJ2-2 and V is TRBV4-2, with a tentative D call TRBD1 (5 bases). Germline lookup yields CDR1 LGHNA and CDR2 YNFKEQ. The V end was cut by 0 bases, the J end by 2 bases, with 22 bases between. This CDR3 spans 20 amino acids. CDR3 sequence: CASSQDGTGLWLPNTGELFF. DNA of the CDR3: TGTGCCAGCAGCCAAGATGGAACAGGCTTGTGGCTACCTAACACCGGGGAGCTGTTTTTT.

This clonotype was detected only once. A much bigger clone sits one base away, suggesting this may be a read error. This chain's CDR3 is CASSQYDLDNEQYF. In nucleotides, the CDR3 is TGTGCCAGCAGCCAATACGACCTGGACAATGAGCAGTACTTC. The genes are TRBV28 and TRBJ2-1, with D tentatively TRBD1 (5 bases). The J call may not be correct, given that the DNA end is closer to TRBJ2-7. The CDR3 contains 14 residues. Germline V CDR1 and CDR2: MDHEN, SYDVKM.

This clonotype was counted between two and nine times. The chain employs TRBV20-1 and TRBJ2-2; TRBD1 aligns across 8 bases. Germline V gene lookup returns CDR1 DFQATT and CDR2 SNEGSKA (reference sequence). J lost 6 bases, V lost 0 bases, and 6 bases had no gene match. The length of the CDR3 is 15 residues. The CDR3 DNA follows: TGCAGTGCTAGAGATTCGCGCAGGGGGCCCGGGGAGCTGTTTTTT. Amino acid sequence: CSARDSRRGPGELFF.

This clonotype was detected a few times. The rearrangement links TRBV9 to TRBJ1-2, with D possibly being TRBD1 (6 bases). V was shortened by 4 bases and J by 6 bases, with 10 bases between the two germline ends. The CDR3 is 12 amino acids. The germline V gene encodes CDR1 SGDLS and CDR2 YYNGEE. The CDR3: CASSPGHHGYTF. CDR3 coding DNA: TGTGCCAGCAGCCCGGGACACCATGGCTACACCTTC.

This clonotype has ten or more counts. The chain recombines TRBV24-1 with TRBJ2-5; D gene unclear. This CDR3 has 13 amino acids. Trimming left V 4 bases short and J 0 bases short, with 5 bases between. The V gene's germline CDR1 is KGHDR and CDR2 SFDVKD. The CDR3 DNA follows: TGTGCCACCAGTGAGGCAGACCAAGAGACCCAGTACTTC. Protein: CATSEADQETQYF.

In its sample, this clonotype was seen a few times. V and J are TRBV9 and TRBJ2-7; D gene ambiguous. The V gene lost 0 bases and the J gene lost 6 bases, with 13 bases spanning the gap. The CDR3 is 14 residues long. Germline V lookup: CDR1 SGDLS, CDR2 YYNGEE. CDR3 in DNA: TGTGCCAGCAGCGTAGACCTCGGAGCCGCCGAGCAGTACTTC. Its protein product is CASSVDLGAAEQYF.

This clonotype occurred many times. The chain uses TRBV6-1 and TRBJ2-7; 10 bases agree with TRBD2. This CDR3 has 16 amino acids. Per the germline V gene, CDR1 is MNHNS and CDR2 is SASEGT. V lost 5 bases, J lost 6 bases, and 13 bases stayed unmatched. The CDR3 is CASSHQREGFLGEQYF. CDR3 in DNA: TGTGCCAGCAGTCATCAGCGGGAGGGGTTCCTTGGCGAGCAGTACTTC.

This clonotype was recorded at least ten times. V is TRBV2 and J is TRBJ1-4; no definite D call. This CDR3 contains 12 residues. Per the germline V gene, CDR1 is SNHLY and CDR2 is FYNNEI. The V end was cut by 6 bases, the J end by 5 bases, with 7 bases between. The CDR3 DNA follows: TGTGCCAGCAGGCTACAGAATGAAAAACTGTTTTTT. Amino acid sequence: CASRLQNEKLFF.

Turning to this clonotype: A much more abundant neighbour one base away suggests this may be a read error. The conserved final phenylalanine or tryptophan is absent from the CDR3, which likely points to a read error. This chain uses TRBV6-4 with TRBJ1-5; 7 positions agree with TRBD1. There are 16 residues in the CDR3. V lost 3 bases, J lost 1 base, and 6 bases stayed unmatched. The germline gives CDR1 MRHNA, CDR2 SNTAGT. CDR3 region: CASSELGTVSNQPQHL. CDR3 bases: TGTGCCAGCAGTGAACTGGGGACAGTAAGCAATCAGCCCCAGCATTTG.

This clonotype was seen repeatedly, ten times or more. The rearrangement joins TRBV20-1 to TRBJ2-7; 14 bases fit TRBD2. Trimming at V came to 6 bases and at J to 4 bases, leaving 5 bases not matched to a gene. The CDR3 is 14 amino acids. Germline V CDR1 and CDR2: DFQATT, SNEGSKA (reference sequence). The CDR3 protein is CSATGTSGSYEQYF. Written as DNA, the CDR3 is TGCAGTGCGACCGGGACTAGCGGGAGTTACGAGCAGTACTTC.